Following are 16 T cell receptor beta chains from one sample sequenced in a study of CD8+ T cells in alopecia areata. In about five patients, CD4+ T cells were split by CD25+CD127- sorting. Following RNA extraction, reverse transcription yielded cDNA that acted as the sequencing template. Repertoires were generated with immunoSEQ multiplex PCR, while TCRdb's copy carries only in-frame clones and drops some. The sample includes around 8,400 clones, roughly 70% of them seen just once. The sample taken for sequencing was CD4+ Tregs sorted from blood. The receptor set was obtained from a human donor with alopecia areata.

This chain joins TRBV6-5 and TRBJ2-5; TRBD2 aligns across 8 bases. V lost 2 bases and J lost 6; bases outside the gene matches: 11. The CDR3 is made up of 16 amino acids. CDR1 and CDR2 (germline): MNHEY, SVGAGI. The CDR3 loop reads CASSYVTAGGRKTQYF. CDR3 sequence (DNA): TGTGCCAGCAGTTACGTTACCGCGGGAGGACGGAAGACCCAGTACTTC.

The V call is TRBV7-3, the J call TRBJ2-3; 8 positions match TRBD1. CDR1 is SGHTA, CDR2 FQGTGA, per germline. There are 14 residues in the CDR3. J lost 3 bases, V lost 5 bases, and 4 bases had no gene match. CDR3: CASSIDRGTDTQYF. Here the CDR3 DNA reads TGTGCCAGCAGCATTGACAGGGGAACAGATACGCAGTATTTT. The full variable domain, with the rest looked up from reference TRBV7-3 and TRBJ2-3, is GAGVSQTPSNKVTEKGKYVELRCDPISGHTALYWYRQSLGQGPEFLIYFQGTGAADDSGLPNDRFFAVRPEGSVSTLKIQRTERGDSAVYLCASSIDRGTDTQYFGPGTRLTVL.

This clone is labeled as large. This sequence joins TRBV7-9 and TRBJ2-7; D not resolved. This CDR3 comprises 12 residues. V was trimmed by 2 bases and J by 5 bases, leaving 7 bases between them. Looked up from germline, CDR1 is SEHNR and CDR2 is FQNEAQ (reference sequence). DNA for the CDR3: TGTGCCAGCAGCTTAAGCTGGGACGAGCAGTACTTC. Translated: CASSLSWDEQYF.

The CDR3 spells CASTPAGGGRKTQYF. The CDR3 nucleotides read TGTGCCAGCACCCCCGCAGGGGGCGGAAGGAAGACCCAGTACTTC. The genes are TRBV28 and TRBJ2-5; 8 bases map to TRBD1. Germline lookup yields CDR1 MDHEN and CDR2 SYDVKM. The CDR3 runs 15 residues. The J segment lost 6 bases and the V segment lost 7 bases, leaving 13 bases of the junction unmatched.

This clone was seen a few times. The V gene is TRBV2, the J gene TRBJ1-1; D call uncertain. Germline V lookup: CDR1 SNHLY, CDR2 FYNNEI. The CDR3 length is 15 residues. Trimming cost V 3 bases and J 4 bases, with 15 bases left between them. CDR3 region: CASSEMGGLFTEAFF. For the CDR3, the DNA is TGTGCCAGCAGTGAGATGGGAGGGCTATTCACTGAAGCTTTCTTT. Using reference TRBV2 and TRBJ1-1 for the parts outside the CDR3, the full variable domain is EPEVTQTPSHQVTQMGQEVILRCVPISNHLYFYWYRQILGQKVEFLVSFYNNEISEKSEIFDDQFSVERPDGSNFTLKIRSTKLEDSAMYFCASSEMGGLFTEAFFGQGTRLTVV.

This chain links TRBV29-1 with TRBJ2-5; D is possibly TRBD1 (6 bases). The CDR3 is made up of 13 amino acids. The V gene's germline CDR1 is SQVTM and CDR2 ANQGSEA. V lost 5 bases to trimming and J lost 1 base, with 11 bases between them. In nucleotides, the CDR3 is TGCAGCGTTCACTTCAGGGGCCAAGAGACCCAGTACTTC. This sequence encodes CSVHFRGQETQYF.

The CDR3: CASSQVLASPLHF. CDR3 in DNA: TGCGCCAGCAGCCAAGTTTTGGCTTCACCCCTCCACTTT. This chain links TRBV4-1 with TRBJ1-6; D gene ambiguous. Trimming left V 1 base short and J 9 bases short, with 7 bases between. The CDR3 is 13 amino acids. Per germline, CDR1 MGHRA and CDR2 YSYEKL.

The V call is TRBV11-2, the J call TRBJ2-5; 9 bases are shared with TRBD2. This CDR3 has 15 residues. V shed 6 bases, J shed 4 bases, and the junction held 9 bases outside the gene matches. Germline CDR1 is SGHAT and CDR2 is FQNNGV. CDR3 in amino acids: CASRDWRGGGETQYF. Here the CDR3 DNA reads TGTGCCAGCAGAGACTGGCGGGGGGGCGGAGAGACCCAGTACTTC.

V and J are TRBV7-2 and TRBJ2-1; TRBD2 aligns across 11 bases. The CDR3 has 14 amino acids. Germline trimming cut 6 bases from V and 6 bases from J; bases unmatched to any gene: 4. Germline V CDR1 and CDR2: SGHTA, FQGNSA. The CDR3 loop reads CASSWTSGRNEQFF. The CDR3, as DNA: TGTGCCAGCAGTTGGACTAGCGGGCGCAATGAGCAGTTCTTC.

The chain is built from TRBV5-4 and TRBJ2-3, with D possibly called TRBD1 or TRBD2 (5 bases each). The CDR3 loop spans 13 amino acids. V was trimmed by 1 base and J by 4 bases, leaving 7 bases between them. The V gene's germline CDR1 is SGHNT and CDR2 YYREEE (reference sequence). CDR3 sequence: CASSLLGADTQYF. The CDR3 DNA is TGTGCCAGCAGCTTGCTGGGGGCAGATACGCAGTATTTT.

V and J are TRBV28 and TRBJ2-3, with no clear D. CDR1 is MDHEN and CDR2 is SYDVKM in the germline V gene. The germline V and J ends were trimmed by 10 bases and 2 bases, with 22 bases remaining between them. The CDR3 contains 16 residues. DNA for the CDR3: TGTGCCATCAAGTGGGGTTTCGGGCGGACCACAGATACGCAGTATTTT. Its translation: CAIKWGFGRTTDTQYF.

This clone has a single count. The gene calls are TRBV5-1 and TRBJ2-1; D is uncertain. Germline loops: CDR1 SGHRS, CDR2 YFSETQ. The CDR3 runs 15 residues. Trimming removed 0 bases at V and 1 base at J, with 8 bases between. The CDR3 DNA follows: TGCGCCAGCAGCTTGGCGTCAGAGTCCTACAATGAGCAGTTCTTC. Translating gives CASSLASESYNEQFF.

V is TRBV18 and J is TRBJ2-1; possibly TRBD2 for D (6 bases). The CDR3 sequence is 15 residues long. CDR1 and CDR2 (germline): KGHSH, LQKENI. V lost 6 bases and J lost 5, with 17 bases in between. The CDR3 sequence is CASSNRDFLNNEQFF. Written as DNA, the CDR3 is TGTGCCAGCTCCAACCGGGACTTCCTAAACAATGAGCAGTTCTTC. Using reference TRBV18 and TRBJ2-1 for the parts outside the CDR3, the full variable domain is NAGVMQNPRHLVRRRGQEARLRCSPMKGHSHVYWYRQLPEEGLKFMVYLQKENIIDESGMPKERFSAEFPKEGPSILRIQQVVRGDSAAYFCASSNRDFLNNEQFFGPGTRLTVL.

The CDR3 spells CASSFSPVNTGELFF. The DNA for the CDR3 is TGTGCCAGCAGCTTCTCTCCGGTGAACACCGGGGAGCTGTTTTTT. The chain employs TRBV7-2 and TRBJ2-2; no clear D. This CDR3 has 15 residues. Germline V CDR1 and CDR2: SGHTA, FQGNSA. The germline V and J ends were trimmed by 3 bases and 1 base, with 9 bases remaining between them.

The V gene is TRBV6-5, the J gene TRBJ2-7; weak D call: TRBD2 (6 bases). CDR1 MNHEY and CDR2 SVGAGI come from the germline V gene. The CDR3 is 16 amino acids. Trimming took off 0 bases at V and 6 bases at J, with 18 bases between the two ends. Here the CDR3 DNA reads TGTGCCAGCAGTTACTCTAGGAGGGGCATGAGTTTCGAGCAGTACTTC. It specifies CASSYSRRGMSFEQYF.

This clone was observed a few times. The J gene is TRBJ2-1, the V gene TRBV5-1, with 15 bases matching TRBD2. The CDR3 is 16 residues long. Germline V gives CDR1 SGHRS, CDR2 YFSETQ. Trimming at V came to 4 bases and at J to 7 bases, leaving 6 bases not matched to a gene. Here the CDR3 DNA reads TGCGCCAGCAGCACCCGGACTAGCGGGAGGGCTAATGAGCAGTTCTTC. Its protein is CASSTRTSGRANEQFF.